This T cell receptor (beta chain) is drawn from a study of identical twins. TCRdb re-called the 5' RACE reads with MiXCR, one entry per CDR3 protein. The sample has around 570,000 distinct CDR3 sequences; more than 9% are singletons. V shed 5 bases and J 10 bases; nucleotides not matched to a gene: 7. The germline V gene has CDR1 MNHEY and CDR2 SMNVEV (reference sequence). The CDR3 extends over 12 amino acids. Another study also made use of these data, one on yellow fever vaccine responses in identical twins.

Sequenced input: PBMCs. The chain has TRBV27 and TRBJ1-1; 7 nucleotides align to TRBD1. The clonotype comes from a woman between 18 and 29 years old in good health. CDR3 nucleotide sequence: TGTGCCAGCAGTCCGAGGGGGCAGGCAGCTTTCTTT. Encoded protein: CASSPRGQAAFF.